Shown below are 30 T cell receptor beta chains from a single sample sequenced in a study of T cell repertoires in cytomegalovirus infection. TCRdb re-called the reads with MiXCR, one entry per CDR3 protein. The table has about 310,000 distinct CDR3 sequences, roughly a sixth seen once. Sequencing was done on a sample of PBMCs. The receptors come from a human donor in good health (CMV status not recorded). Some clones in this sample may be carry-over from other donors' samples.

The chain employs TRBV12-3 or TRBV12-4 and TRBJ2-2, with a possible D match to TRBD2 (6 bases). Trimming took off 6 bases at V and 4 bases at J, with 15 bases between the two ends. The CDR3 is made up of 15 amino acids. The CDR3, as DNA: TGTGCCAGCAGCCTACCGGGACTCGGCACCGGGGAGCTGTTTTTT. As protein: CASSLPGLGTGELFF.

The chain couples TRBV20-1 to TRBJ1-2; D is ambiguous. V gave up 3 bases and J gave up 0 bases, with 11 bases separating them. Germline loops: CDR1 DFQATT, CDR2 SNEGSKA (reference sequence). This CDR3 region has 14 residues. The CDR3 reads CSASAVPTNYGYTF. CDR3 DNA: TGCAGTGCTAGTGCGGTTCCAACTAACTATGGCTACACCTTC.

This sequence joins TRBV7-8 and TRBJ2-1; 10 bases agree with TRBD1. The germline V gene encodes CDR1 SGHVS and CDR2 FQNEAQ. This CDR3 has 13 amino acids. V shed 4 bases and J 7 bases; nucleotides not matched to a gene: 1. For the CDR3, the DNA is TGTGCCAGCAGCTCGGGACAGGGGAATGAGCAGTTCTTC. Its translation: CASSSGQGNEQFF.

This clonotype showed up many times. The chain carries TRBV28 and TRBJ2-7; TRBD1 matches 7 bases. The germline V gene encodes CDR1 MDHEN and CDR2 SYDVKM. CDR3 size: 13 residues. V shed 2 bases, J shed 7 bases, and the junction held 5 bases outside the gene matches. CDR3 in amino acids: CASSLRDRSEQYF. Written as DNA, the CDR3 is TGTGCCAGCAGTTTACGGGACAGAAGTGAGCAGTACTTC.

This clonotype was counted many times. The J gene is TRBJ2-3, the V gene TRBV7-8; D may correspond to TRBD1 or TRBD2 (5 bases each). The CDR3 is 14 amino acids. The germline V gene encodes CDR1 SGHVS and CDR2 FQNEAQ. V lost 1 base, J lost 3 bases, and 8 bases lay in between. The CDR3: CASSLDGATDTQYF. The CDR3 DNA follows: TGTGCCAGCAGCTTAGACGGGGCAACAGATACGCAGTATTTT.

This clonotype turned up a few times. This chain links TRBV15 with TRBJ2-3; D may match TRBD1 or TRBD2 (6 bases each). Germline CDR1 LNHNV, CDR2 YYDKDF (reference sequence). V lost 1 base, J lost 2 bases, and 16 bases lay in between. CDR3 length equals 17 residues. The CDR3 spells CATSRAGPGEATDTQYF. In DNA, the CDR3 is TGTGCCACCAGCAGAGCGGGGCCAGGGGAGGCCACAGATACGCAGTATTTT.

This clonotype has a count of ten or more. This rearrangement joins TRBV6-1 to TRBJ1-5, with D hard to call. This CDR3 comprises 14 residues. V shed 10 bases and J shed 5 bases, with 18 bases lying between them. In germline, CDR1 is MNHNS, CDR2 SASEGT. In nucleotides, the CDR3 is TGTGCCACTCTACCTGGCGGGTTATATCAGCCCCAGCATTTT. It codes for CATLPGGLYQPQHF.

This clonotype was observed many times. This sequence joins TRBV7-2 and TRBJ1-5; D might be TRBD1 (5 bases). The CDR3 loop spans 14 amino acids. Germline lookup yields CDR1 SGHTA and CDR2 FQGNSA. Deletions cut 2 bases from V and 4 bases from J, with 9 bases between. CDR3 nucleotide sequence: TGTGCCAGCAGCTTATGGGACGGTAATCAGCCCCAGCATTTT. Protein sequence: CASSLWDGNQPQHF.

This clonotype was seen a few times. The gene calls are TRBV12-3 or TRBV12-4 and TRBJ2-1; TRBD1 agrees at 8 bases. Trimming at V came to 7 bases and at J to 0 bases, leaving 2 bases not matched to a gene. The CDR3 has 14 residues. In DNA form, the CDR3 reads TGTGCCAGCAAGGACAGGGACTCCTACAATGAGCAGTTCTTC. It translates to CASKDRDSYNEQFF.

This clonotype was found many times. V gene TRBV7-9 combines with J gene TRBJ1-5; D is undetermined. The length of the CDR3 is 16 residues. Germline CDR1 reads SEHNR; CDR2 reads FQNEAQ (reference sequence). The V and J ends lost 8 bases and 1 base respectively, with 18 bases between them. The chain's CDR3 is CASDKDGDLSNQPQHF. CDR3 DNA: TGTGCCAGCGATAAAGACGGAGATTTGAGCAATCAGCCCCAGCATTTT.

V gene TRBV6-6 combines with J gene TRBJ1-2; D is possibly TRBD1 (5 bases). Between the trimmed V and J ends, which lost 8 bases and 1 base, there was a span of 8 bases. CDR1 and CDR2 (germline): MNHNY, SVGAGI (reference sequence). CDR3 size: 12 residues. In DNA, the CDR3 is TGTGCCAGCCGGGGGATTAACTATGGCTACACCTTC. Translation: CASRGINYGYTF.

This clonotype appeared many times. The chain couples TRBV7-2 to TRBJ1-4; D is possibly TRBD1 (5 bases). CDR1 is SGHTA, CDR2 FQGNSA, per germline. This CDR3 is built from 15 residues. V was clipped by 2 bases and J by 7 bases, with 14 bases between them. CDR3 sequence reads: CASSLTGEFGEKLFF. CDR3 sequence (DNA): TGTGCCAGCAGCTTAACGGGGGAGTTTGGTGAAAAACTGTTTTTT.

In this sample, this clonotype turned up many times. The gene calls are TRBV4-1 and TRBJ2-3, with a tentative D call TRBD2 (6 bases). The V and J ends lost 0 bases and 4 bases respectively, with 17 bases between them. Germline lookup yields CDR1 MGHRA and CDR2 YSYEKL. The CDR3 extends over 17 amino acids. CDR3 coding DNA: TGCGCCAGCAGCCAAGATGGAGCAGGGATAGCGGCAGATACGCAGTATTTT. Amino acids: CASSQDGAGIAADTQYF.

V is TRBV12-3 or TRBV12-4 and J is TRBJ2-7; TRBD1 matches at 12 bases. The V gene end was trimmed by 8 bases and the J gene end by 6 bases; junction bases not matched to a gene: 8. The CDR3 has 14 amino acids. CDR3 sequence: CASYSGQGAFEQYF. The CDR3 region has the DNA TGTGCCAGCTACTCGGGACAGGGGGCGTTCGAGCAGTACTTC.

This clonotype was counted only a few times. J is TRBJ2-4 and V is TRBV3-1; 9 nucleotides agree with TRBD1. The CDR3 has 15 residues. Unmatched junction bases numbered 3, after V lost 4 bases and J lost 2 bases. The V gene's germline CDR1 is LGHDT and CDR2 YNNKEL (reference sequence). The CDR3 coding sequence is TGTGCCAGCAGCCTAACAGGGGGCACCAAAAACATTCAGTACTTC. Translated: CASSLTGGTKNIQYF.

The chain joins TRBV29-1 to TRBJ1-2; TRBD1 matches at 8 bases. This CDR3 is built from 14 residues. Unmatched junction bases numbered 9, after V lost 5 bases and J lost 4 bases. Germline V lookup: CDR1 SQVTM, CDR2 ANQGSEA. CDR3 protein: CSVKAVRGPYGYTF. The CDR3 bases are TGCAGCGTTAAAGCGGTCAGGGGGCCCTATGGCTACACCTTC. The variable domain in full, with the rest retrieved from reference TRBV29-1 and TRBJ1-2, is SAVISQKPSRDICQRGTSLTIQCQVDSQVTMMFWYRQQPGQSLTLIATANQGSEATYESGFVIDKFPISRPNLTFSTLTVSNMSPEDSSIYLCSVKAVRGPYGYTFGSGTRLTVV.

This clonotype has only a few counts. This chain links TRBV7-2 with TRBJ1-6; D is perhaps TRBD1 (5 bases). The CDR3 length is 15 residues. The germline V gene has CDR1 SGHTA and CDR2 FQGNSA. The V and J ends lost 1 base and 5 bases respectively, with 9 bases between them. CDR3 residues: CASSLVPGNNSPLHF. The CDR3 DNA follows: TGTGCCAGCAGCTTAGTCCCAGGGAATAATTCACCCCTCCACTTT.

This clonotype was seen at least ten times. CDR3 sequence: CSARTLGNTPHSPLHF. CDR3 sequence (DNA): TGCAGTGCCCGGACACTGGGAAACACTCCACATTCACCCCTCCACTTT. J is TRBJ1-6 and V is TRBV20-1, with D perhaps TRBD1 (5 bases). V dropped 6 bases and J dropped 8 bases, with 23 bases sitting between them. Germline lookup yields CDR1 DFQATT and CDR2 SNEGSKA (reference sequence). The CDR3 runs to 16 residues.

This clonotype occurred many times. V is TRBV12-3 or TRBV12-4 and J is TRBJ1-2, with TRBD1 matching 8 bases. This CDR3 comprises 15 residues. Germline trimming cut 6 bases from V and 4 bases from J; bases unmatched to any gene: 10. The CDR3 region is CASSKSGGVFYGYTF. Written as DNA, the CDR3 is TGTGCCAGCAGCAAATCAGGGGGCGTCTTCTATGGCTACACCTTC.

The rearrangement uses TRBV5-4 and TRBJ1-6; D is perhaps TRBD1 (5 bases). In germline, CDR1 is SGHNT, CDR2 YYREEE (reference sequence). V lost 2 bases and J 1 base, leaving 7 bases between the germline ends. The CDR3 consists of 15 residues. In DNA form, the CDR3 reads TGTGCCAGCAGCTTTGGGGCATCCTATAATTCACCCCTCCACTTT. Its translation: CASSFGASYNSPLHF.

This clonotype was detected ten times or more. The V and J genes are TRBV7-6 and TRBJ1-5; D is unresolved. Trimming took 1 base from V and 6 from J, leaving 10 bases between them. The CDR3 is made up of 14 amino acids. CDR1 is SGHVS and CDR2 is FNYEAQ in the germline V gene. CDR3 coding DNA: TGTGCCAGCAGCTTAGGGCCGACCGTTCAGCCCCAGCATTTT. Translated: CASSLGPTVQPQHF.

V usage is TRBV28 and J usage is TRBJ1-4, with D maybe TRBD1 (6 bases). V lost 5 bases to trimming and J lost 5 bases, with 9 bases between them. The CDR3 loop spans 13 amino acids. Looked up from germline, CDR1 is MDHEN and CDR2 is SYDVKM. CDR3 in amino acids: CASSRQENEKLFF. The CDR3 DNA reads TGTGCCAGCAGTCGACAGGAGAATGAAAAACTGTTTTTT.

On this clonotype: A much larger clone lies one base from this, so it may be a read error. This chain connects TRBV6-8 to TRBJ2-1, with TRBD2 matching 13 bases. This CDR3 has 16 amino acids. V lost 5 bases, J lost 7 bases, and 8 bases stayed unmatched. Germline assignment: CDR1 MNHGY and CDR2 SAAAGT. The CDR3 DNA follows: TGTGCCAGCAGTACCCGGACTAGCGGGGGCCGGAATGAGCAGTTCTTC. Amino acids: CASSTRTSGGRNEQFF.

The chain links TRBV15 to TRBJ2-3; 10 positions match TRBD1. The CDR3 is made up of 15 amino acids. Germline V gives CDR1 LNHNV, CDR2 YYDKDF (reference sequence). V was clipped by 4 bases and J by 6 bases; unmatched bases: 7. In nucleotides, the CDR3 is TGTGCCACCAGCAAGGACAGGGGGACTAGGGATACGCAGTATTTT. Its protein is CATSKDRGTRDTQYF.

The rearrangement joins TRBV28 to TRBJ1-6; TRBD1 matches 7 bases. Germline-derived CDR1 and CDR2 are MDHEN and SYDVKM. CDR3 size: 17 residues. Trimming at V came to 5 bases and at J to 0 bases, leaving 7 bases not matched to a gene. The DNA for the CDR3 is TGTGCCAGCAGTCTCACGCGACAGGGCTCCTATAATTCACCCCTCCACTTT. It codes for CASSLTRQGSYNSPLHF.

This clonotype has at least ten counts. The chain is built from TRBV7-9 and TRBJ1-1, with TRBD1 matching 7 bases. Germline V gene data show CDR1 as SEHNR and CDR2 as FQNEAQ (reference sequence). J gave up 4 bases and V 2 bases, and 4 bases lay outside the gene matches. CDR3 length equals 14 residues. The CDR3 coding sequence is TGTGCCAGCAGCTTAAACGCAGGGGGCACTGAAGCTTTCTTT. Translated: CASSLNAGGTEAFF.

Only a few counts were recorded for this clonotype. This rearrangement joins TRBV2 to TRBJ2-5, with 8 bases fitting TRBD2. CDR1 and CDR2 from the germline V gene are SNHLY and FYNNEI. The trim removed 3 bases at V and 5 bases at J, leaving 8 bases unmatched. The CDR3 covers 15 residues. The CDR3 DNA reads as TGTGCCAGCAGTGAGGAAGCGGGGGCCTCTGAGACCCAGTACTTC. It is translated as CASSEEAGASETQYF.

This clonotype was detected ten times or more. The V call is TRBV4-2, the J call TRBJ1-2; D unclear. Germline lookup yields CDR1 LGHNA and CDR2 YNFKEQ. V shed 1 base and J shed 4 bases, with 7 bases lying between them. The CDR3 extends over 13 amino acids. The CDR3 sequence: CASSQGAFYGYTF. CDR3 nucleotides: TGTGCCAGCAGCCAAGGGGCGTTCTATGGCTACACCTTC.

The DNA for the CDR3 is TGTGCCAGTGGCGAGTCGGGGGCTGATACGCAGTATTTT. It encodes CASGESGADTQYF. This chain joins TRBV25-1 and TRBJ2-3, with D tentatively TRBD1 or TRBD2 (6 bases each). This CDR3 comprises 13 residues. The germline CDR1 and CDR2 sequences are MGHDK and SYGVNS. V was trimmed by 9 bases and J by 6 bases, leaving 16 bases between them.

This chain joins TRBV4-1 and TRBJ2-7, with D possibly matching TRBD1 (5 bases). Per the germline V gene, CDR1 is MGHRA and CDR2 is YSYEKL. This CDR3 comprises 14 residues. V was trimmed by 4 bases and J by 3 bases, leaving 13 bases between them. CDR3 coding DNA: TGCGCCAGCAGCCCCACCGGACATTTCTACGAGCAGTACTTC. This sequence encodes CASSPTGHFYEQYF.